These 29 T cell receptor beta chains originate from one sample sequenced in a study of response to subunit inactivated influenza vaccine. MiXCR, applied by TCRdb to the RT-PCR reads, yields one record per CDR3 protein. The repertoire holds 600,000 to 850,000 distinct CDR3 sequences, with 11% to 15% as singletons. The source was PBMCs from blood, collected 14 days before vaccination. All receptors come from a man in his fifties or sixties who received an inactivated influenza vaccine.

This sequence joins TRBV6-5 and TRBJ2-1; a possible D gene is TRBD1 (6 bases). V was shortened by 2 bases and J by 3 bases, with 11 bases between the two germline ends. Germline-derived CDR1 and CDR2 are MNHEY and SVGAGI. The CDR3 sequence is 15 residues long. CDR3 loop: CASSYAQGFYNEQFF. CDR3 nucleotides: TGTGCCAGCAGTTACGCACAGGGTTTCTACAATGAGCAGTTCTTC.

Only a few counts were recorded for this clonotype. The J gene is TRBJ2-1, the V gene TRBV3-1, with D perhaps given as TRBD1 or TRBD2 (6 bases each). The germline V gene encodes CDR1 LGHDT and CDR2 YNNKEL (reference sequence). V lost 0 bases to trimming and J lost 9 bases, with 12 bases between them. The CDR3 consists of 14 residues. The CDR3 protein is CASSQDGGRIEQFF. CDR3 nucleotides: TGTGCCAGCAGCCAAGACGGGGGCCGTATTGAGCAGTTCTTC.

In its sample, this clonotype was seen a few times. The chain uses TRBV20-1 and TRBJ2-1, with TRBD1 identical over 9 bases. Trimming took 6 bases from V and 6 from J; bases not matched to a gene: 12. The CDR3 is made up of 15 amino acids. The germline gives CDR1 DFQATT, CDR2 SNEGSKA (reference sequence). The CDR3 DNA reads TGCAGTGCGCCATCCGGGACAGGGTTCGGCAATGAGCAGTTCTTC. Protein: CSAPSGTGFGNEQFF.

This clonotype was counted at least ten times. The chain is built from TRBV12-3 or TRBV12-4 and TRBJ2-7; 11 bases are a match to TRBD1. Trimming removed 6 bases from V and 3 bases from J; junction bases left unmatched: 1. CDR3 length: 13 amino acids. The CDR3 here is CASSGTGGYEQYF. The CDR3 DNA reads as TGTGCCAGCAGCGGGACAGGGGGCTACGAGCAGTACTTC.

This clonotype has a count of ten or more. The chain carries TRBV5-6 and TRBJ1-1; unclear D gene. V dropped 3 bases and J dropped 2 bases, with 5 bases sitting between them. From germline, CDR1 is SGHDT and CDR2 YYEEEE. The CDR3 contains 12 residues. The CDR3 reads CASSWGNTEAFF. CDR3 sequence (DNA): TGTGCCAGCAGCTGGGGTAACACTGAAGCTTTCTTT.

There are a few counts of this clonotype. J is TRBJ2-5 and V is TRBV10-3; 8 positions match TRBD1. Germline lookup yields CDR1 ENHRY and CDR2 SYGVKD. This CDR3 has 11 amino acids. V lost 10 bases to trimming and J lost 3 bases; unmatched junction nucleotides: 1. The CDR3 DNA sequence: TGTGCCACGGGACAGGAAGAGACCCAGTACTTC. Protein product: CATGQEETQYF.

The chain employs TRBV5-1 and TRBJ2-2; D perhaps matches TRBD1 (5 bases). This CDR3 comprises 14 residues. Between the trimmed V and J ends, which lost 7 bases and 1 base, there was a span of 11 bases. Per germline, CDR1 SGHRS and CDR2 YFSETQ. The DNA for the CDR3 is TGCGCCAGCGAACGACAGCTGAACACCGGGGAGCTGTTTTTT. It encodes CASERQLNTGELFF.

The chain carries TRBV21-1 and TRBJ2-7; the table names TRBD1, a call not compared with the DNA. TRBV21-1 is classified as a pseudogene. The CDR3 covers 14 residues. The CDR3 spells CASSKGPPPYEQYF. In DNA form, the CDR3 reads TGTGCCAGCAGCAAAGGACCCCCCCCCTACGAGCAGTACTTC.

This clonotype was picked up a small number of times. V usage is TRBV25-1 and J usage is TRBJ1-5; the D gene is possibly TRBD1 (6 bases). This CDR3 spans 14 amino acids. The germline V gene has CDR1 MGHDK and CDR2 SYGVNS. V was cut by 2 bases and J by 6 bases, with 11 bases left in between. CDR3 loop: CASSEAGVGQPQHF. The DNA of the CDR3 is TGTGCCAGCAGTGAAGCAGGGGTCGGTCAGCCCCAGCATTTT.

This clonotype has just a few counts. The chain carries TRBV20-1 and TRBJ2-1; TRBD1 matches 9 bases. The J segment lost 7 bases and the V segment lost 4 bases, leaving 8 bases of the junction unmatched. CDR3 length: 14 residues. The germline gives CDR1 DFQATT, CDR2 SNEGSKA (reference sequence). The CDR3 is CSAILQGAFNEQFF. The CDR3 region has the DNA TGCAGTGCTATTCTACAGGGGGCGTTTAATGAGCAGTTCTTC.

The chain uses TRBV5-5 and TRBJ1-2, with 10 bases that match TRBD1. The V gene's germline CDR1 is SGHKS and CDR2 YYEKEE (reference sequence). Germline trimming cut 4 bases from V and 4 bases from J; bases unmatched to any gene: 7. The CDR3 is 15 residues long. The CDR3 DNA follows: TGTGCCAGCAGCCCGGGACAGGGGATTGCCTATGGCTACACCTTC. It codes for CASSPGQGIAYGYTF.

The table lists this clonotype with many counts. The rearrangement joins TRBV20-1 to TRBJ1-5; TRBD1 agrees at 8 bases. V was pared by 4 bases and J by 7 bases, with 12 bases of the junction left unmatched. There are 15 residues in the CDR3. Germline V CDR1 and CDR2: DFQATT, SNEGSKA (reference sequence). CDR3 sequence: CSAKGGTGYTQPQHF. The CDR3 DNA is TGCAGTGCTAAAGGGGGGACAGGCTATACACAGCCCCAGCATTTT.

The V and J genes are TRBV6-2 or TRBV6-3 and TRBJ2-1; 7 positions agree with TRBD1. Germline V lookup: CDR1 MNHEY, CDR2 SVGEGT. V dropped 6 bases and J dropped 6; count of bases not matched to a gene: 14. There are 16 residues in the CDR3. In nucleotides, the CDR3 is TGTGCCAGCAGAAAACAAACAGGGGCCCTCTGCAATGAGCAGTTCTTC. Residues: CASRKQTGALCNEQFF.

This clonotype was detected many times. This chain connects TRBV12-3 or TRBV12-4 to TRBJ1-2; D gene unclear. The CDR3 consists of 11 residues. Trimming left V 9 bases short and J 8 bases short, with 13 bases between. This CDR3 is CASWTSSGYTF. The CDR3 DNA follows: TGTGCCAGTTGGACTTCGTCCGGCTACACCTTC.

This clonotype was counted a few times. V is TRBV5-6 and J is TRBJ2-5; D is uncertain. This CDR3 comprises 14 residues. V shed 0 bases and J shed 1 base, with 7 bases lying between them. In germline, CDR1 is SGHDT, CDR2 YYEEEE. CDR3 in DNA: TGTGCCAGCAGCTTGGATGGGTCCCAAGAGACCCAGTACTTC. Amino acid sequence: CASSLDGSQETQYF.

This clonotype was seen ten or more times. V usage is TRBV3-1 and J usage is TRBJ1-1; TRBD1 might be the D (5 bases). The V and J ends lost 1 base and 10 bases respectively, with 10 bases between them. This CDR3 is built from 12 residues. CDR1 and CDR2 from the germline V gene are LGHDT and YNNKEL (reference sequence). The CDR3 sequence: CASSQGGRGAFF. The CDR3 region has the DNA TGTGCCAGCAGCCAAGGGGGACGAGGAGCTTTCTTT. Using reference TRBV3-1 and TRBJ1-1 for the parts outside the CDR3, the full variable domain is DTAVSQTPKYLVTQMGNDKSIKCEQNLGHDTMYWYKQDSKKFLKIMFSYNNKELIINETVPNRFSPKSPDKAHLNLHINSLELGDSAVYFCASSQGGRGAFFGQGTRLTVV.

The chain is built from TRBV28 and TRBJ2-1; 10 bases are shared with TRBD2. The CDR3 contains 14 residues. Trimming at V came to 6 bases and at J to 7 bases, leaving 6 bases not matched to a gene. CDR1 and CDR2 from the germline V gene are MDHEN and SYDVKM. CDR3 coding DNA: TGTGCCAGCAGAGAACCGGGACTAGCGAATGAGCAGTTCTTC. This sequence encodes CASREPGLANEQFF.

The CDR3 DNA reads TGTGCCAGCGAGTTTGGAACGGGTAATCAGCCCCAGCATTTT. It specifies CASEFGTGNQPQHF. The V call is TRBV12-3 or TRBV12-4, the J call TRBJ1-5; D not resolved. Trimming took off 8 bases at V and 4 bases at J, with 15 bases between the two ends. The length of the CDR3 is 14 residues.

Here the CDR3 DNA reads TGTGCCAGCAGCGACAGGGCTAGCGGCCCTCTTAGCACAGATACGCAGTATTTT. Its translation: CASSDRASGPLSTDTQYF. The chain uses TRBV9 and TRBJ2-3, with D possibly being TRBD2 (7 bases). Germline lookup yields CDR1 SGDLS and CDR2 YYNGEE. The CDR3 consists of 18 residues. V lost 3 bases, J lost 0 bases, and 20 bases lay in between.

This clonotype was counted ten times or more. The chain employs TRBV6-2 or TRBV6-3 and TRBJ2-7; D remains unclear. Germline loops: CDR1 MNHEY, CDR2 SVGEGT. The ends were cut back, 2 bases at V and 4 bases at J, with 12 bases in the middle. The CDR3 sequence is 14 residues long. CDR3 nucleotide sequence: TGTGCCAGCAGTTACGGAAGGGTTCAATACGAGCAGTACTTC. Encoded protein: CASSYGRVQYEQYF.

The table lists this clonotype with many counts. The chain uses TRBV9 and TRBJ2-6; D remains ambiguous. Germline loops: CDR1 SGDLS, CDR2 YYNGEE. Trimming left V 1 base short and J 2 bases short, with 4 bases between. The CDR3 totals 14 residues. CDR3: CASSVLAGANVLTF. CDR3 in DNA: TGTGCCAGCAGCGTATTAGCTGGGGCCAACGTCCTGACTTTC.

A word on this clonotype: At one boundary the junction diverges from the germline segment, which might be a read error. The V call is TRBV30, the J call TRBJ2-3, with D perhaps being TRBD1 or TRBD2 (5 bases each). CDR1 and CDR2 from the germline V gene are GTSNPN and SVGIG (reference sequence). The CDR3 consists of 13 residues. The CDR3 loop is CAWGVGSGTTQYF. CDR3 nucleotides: TGTGCCTGGGGTGTGGGTTCCGGGACTACGCAGTATTTT.

This clonotype was seen only a few times. This chain uses TRBV28 with TRBJ2-1; 8 bases match TRBD2. This CDR3 is built from 15 residues. The V gene's germline CDR1 is MDHEN and CDR2 SYDVKM. With V trimmed by 5 bases and J by 4 bases, 7 bases remained unmatched. CDR3 coding DNA: TGTGCCAGCAGTCCAACGGGACTAGTTTACAATGAGCAGTTCTTC. It specifies CASSPTGLVYNEQFF.

Many counts were recorded for this clonotype. V is TRBV5-1 and J is TRBJ2-5; TRBD1 aligns across 7 bases. The ends lost 1 base at V and 2 bases at J; junction bases unmatched: 8. Germline V gives CDR1 SGHRS, CDR2 YFSETQ. This CDR3 comprises 16 residues. The CDR3 DNA follows: TGCGCCAGCAGCTTGTCGGGTACCAGGGGGCAAGAGACCCAGTACTTC. Its protein product is CASSLSGTRGQETQYF.

This rearrangement joins TRBV6-1 to TRBJ2-3; 9 bases are a match to TRBD2. This CDR3 contains 15 residues. Germline V gene lookup returns CDR1 MNHNS and CDR2 SASEGT. V lost 5 bases, J lost 2 bases, and 5 bases stayed unmatched. The CDR3 sequence is CASSIIAGDTDTQYF. CDR3 sequence (DNA): TGTGCCAGCAGTATCATAGCGGGGGACACAGATACGCAGTATTTT.

V is TRBV28 and J is TRBJ2-5, with a weak D call TRBD1 (5 bases). The CDR3 runs 12 residues. V lost 7 bases, J lost 5 bases, and 11 bases lay in between. The germline CDR1 and CDR2 sequences are MDHEN and SYDVKM. This CDR3 is CASNGAGETQYF. CDR3 DNA sequence: TGTGCCAGCAATGGGGCCGGGGAGACCCAGTACTTC.

This clonotype turned up a few times. CDR3 sequence: CASSGTARPQHF. The CDR3 nucleotides are TGTGCCAGCAGTGGGACAGCCCGGCCCCAGCATTTT. The chain joins TRBV2 to TRBJ1-5, with D perhaps matching TRBD1 (6 bases). This CDR3 has 12 residues. V was shortened by 4 bases and J by 9 bases, with 10 bases between the two germline ends. The germline gives CDR1 SNHLY, CDR2 FYNNEI. The whole variable domain, remainder taken from reference TRBV2 and TRBJ1-5, is EPEVTQTPSHQVTQMGQEVILRCVPISNHLYFYWYRQILGQKVEFLVSFYNNEISEKSEIFDDQFSVERPDGSNFTLKIRSTKLEDSAMYFCASSGTARPQHFGDGTRLSIL.

A few counts support this clonotype. The chain couples TRBV11-2 to TRBJ2-3; tentative D call: TRBD2 (5 bases). CDR3 size: 14 residues. CDR1 and CDR2 from the germline V gene are SGHAT and FQNNGV. V was shortened by 5 bases and J by 2 bases, with 11 bases between the two germline ends. CDR3 in DNA: TGTGCCAGCAGCCGGGGTTCACTCACAGATACGCAGTATTTT. It is translated as CASSRGSLTDTQYF.

This clonotype was detected many times. The chain couples TRBV18 to TRBJ2-5; a possible D gene is TRBD1 (5 bases). The CDR3 covers 13 residues. Germline CDR1 and CDR2: KGHSH and LQKENI. V dropped 6 bases and J dropped 5 bases, with 13 bases sitting between them. CDR3 sequence reads: CASSPWGFETQYF. CDR3 DNA sequence: TGTGCCAGCTCCCCTTGGGGCTTCGAGACCCAGTACTTC.